This TCR beta chain was sequenced in a study of T cell responses to AZD1222 COVID-19 vaccine. Germline V gene data show CDR1 as SGHNT and CDR2 as YYREEE (reference sequence). The CDR3 totals 14 residues. V was shortened by 4 bases and J by 6 bases, with 17 bases between the two germline ends. Clones were sequenced by immunoSEQ multiplex PCR, and TCRdb holds only the in-frame ones, with some missing. In the table there are some 140,000 clones, 90% of which are singletons. Specimen: peripheral blood, collected on day 0 of AZD1222 vaccination. The chain recombines TRBV5-4 with TRBJ2-7; D remains unclear. The clonotype originates from an adult in good health. CDR3 sequence: CASSPLEAPSEQYF. In DNA form, the CDR3 reads TGTGCCAGCAGCCCCCTAGAGGCCCCGAGCGAGCAGTACTTC.